This T cell receptor beta chain is drawn from a study of CXCR3-negative and CXCR3-positive naive CD8 T cells. UMI-labeled 5' RACE TRB cDNA libraries were prepared from the cells. No DNA is given; TCRdb re-called the 5' RACE reads and lists each CDR3 protein once. This table lists approximately 70,000 distinct CDR3 sequences. This CDR3 comprises 15 residues. The rearrangement uses TRBV12-3 or TRBV12-4 and TRBJ1-1. The clonotype was recovered from a human donor in good health. Some clones in this sample may be carry-over from other donors' samples. The sequenced sample consisted of naive CXCR3- CD8+ T cells from blood. As for subset: CD45RO-CCR7+CD27+CD95- naive CD8+ T cells lacking CXCR3 (TNR3-). The CDR3 is CASSLYQVSYTEAFF.